A single sample is the source of the 31 T cell receptor beta chains below, sequenced in a study of blood T cell repertoires in COVID-19. Repertoires were generated with immunoSEQ multiplex PCR, while TCRdb's copy carries only in-frame clones and drops some. The table includes hundreds of thousands of clones, around 85% detected once. Sequencing was performed on PBMCs or T cells enriched from blood (not recorded which). The receptors stem from a woman aged 45-60 years who had recovered from COVID-19.

This clone occurred once. This chain links TRBV11-2 with TRBJ2-1; D gene unclear. V was trimmed by 1 base and J by 0 bases, leaving 10 bases between them. Per germline, CDR1 SGHAT and CDR2 FQNNGV. There are 16 residues in the CDR3. Here the CDR3 DNA reads TGTGCCAGCAGCTTAGGATCCTGGAGCTCCTACAATGAGCAGTTCTTC. It codes for CASSLGSWSSYNEQFF. The entire variable domain, with the rest obtained from reference TRBV11-2 and TRBJ2-1, is as follows: EAGVAQSPRYKIIEKRQSVAFWCNPISGHATLYWYQQILGQGPKLLIQFQNNGVVDDSQLPKDRFSAERLKGVDSTLKIQPAKLEDSAVYLCASSLGSWSSYNEQFFGPGTRLTVL.

The gene calls are TRBV7-3 and TRBJ2-5; a possible D gene is TRBD1 (6 bases). The CDR3 runs 15 residues. Germline values: CDR1 SGHTA, CDR2 FQGTGA. V shed 2 bases and J shed 4 bases, with 14 bases lying between them. CDR3 sequence: CASSLGSSRGETQYF. CDR3 in DNA: TGTGCCAGCAGCTTAGGGAGTAGCAGGGGAGAGACCCAGTACTTC. The variable domain in full, completed from reference TRBV7-3 and TRBJ2-5, reads GAGVSQTPSNKVTEKGKYVELRCDPISGHTALYWYRQSLGQGPEFLIYFQGTGAADDSGLPNDRFFAVRPEGSVSTLKIQRTERGDSAVYLCASSLGSSRGETQYFGPGTRLLVL.

J is TRBJ2-1 and V is TRBV11-3, with 11 bases lining up with TRBD1. The germline V gene encodes CDR1 SGHNT and CDR2 YENEEA. The CDR3 covers 16 residues. V was pared by 5 bases and J by 7 bases, with 10 bases of the junction left unmatched. CDR3 loop: CASSPAPGTGGNEQFF. The CDR3 DNA reads TGTGCCAGCAGCCCCGCCCCCGGGACAGGGGGAAATGAGCAGTTCTTC.

J is TRBJ2-3 and V is TRBV30, with 7 bases matching TRBD2. The length of the CDR3 is 13 residues. Germline trimming cut 7 bases from V and 1 base from J; bases unmatched to any gene: 5. The V gene's germline CDR1 is GTSNPN and CDR2 SVGIG (reference sequence). CDR3 protein: CAYSGGGTDTQYF. The CDR3 region has the DNA TGTGCCTACTCGGGGGGTGGCACAGATACGCAGTATTTT.

The genes are TRBV19 and TRBJ1-4; weak D call: TRBD1 (5 bases). Germline V gene sequence: CDR1 LNHDA, CDR2 SQIVND (reference sequence). The length of the CDR3 is 15 residues. The V and J ends lost 6 bases and 5 bases respectively, with 16 bases between them. The CDR3 DNA follows: TGTGCCAGTAGCCTCAATTGGGGGGACAATGAAAAACTGTTTTTT. It translates to CASSLNWGDNEKLFF.

The gene calls are TRBV9 and TRBJ2-1, with 12 bases fitting TRBD2. V shed 4 bases and J 0 bases; nucleotides not matched to a gene: 2. This CDR3 contains 16 residues. Germline V gives CDR1 SGDLS, CDR2 YYNGEE. The CDR3 spells CASSRTSGTSYNEQFF. The DNA for the CDR3 is TGTGCCAGCAGCCGGACTAGCGGGACCTCCTACAATGAGCAGTTCTTC.

The V call is TRBV11-2, the J call TRBJ2-1; D possibly corresponds to TRBD2 (6 bases). Germline V gene lookup returns CDR1 SGHAT and CDR2 FQNNGV. The V gene lost 1 base and the J gene lost 5 bases, with 15 bases spanning the gap. The CDR3 is 16 residues long. The CDR3 reads CASSLGGGWVDNEQFF. CDR3 nucleotide sequence: TGTGCCAGCAGCTTAGGAGGAGGGTGGGTTGACAATGAGCAGTTCTTC.

This clone was recorded once. The genes are TRBV6-5 and TRBJ1-2; perhaps TRBD1 as D (5 bases). The length of the CDR3 is 12 residues. Germline CDR1 reads MNHEY; CDR2 reads SVGAGI. The V gene lost 5 bases and the J gene lost 8 bases, with 12 bases spanning the gap. The CDR3 DNA reads as TGTGCCAGCAGTCATCAGGGTACGGGCTACACCTTC. Protein product: CASSHQGTGYTF.

This sequence joins TRBV3-1 (or the pseudogene TRBV3-2) and TRBJ2-3; 7 bases map to TRBD2. This CDR3 contains 17 residues. V lost 3 bases to trimming and J lost 5 bases; unmatched junction nucleotides: 14. Germline V gives CDR1 LGHDT, CDR2 YNNKEL (reference sequence). CDR3 residues: CASSQDRDYLLQDTQYF. CDR3 DNA sequence: TGTGCCAGCAGCCAGGACCGGGACTACCTACTCCAAGATACGCAGTATTTT.

This clone appeared once. The rearrangement links TRBV6-5 to TRBJ1-1, with D possibly being TRBD1 (6 bases). The length of the CDR3 is 16 residues. Germline lookup yields CDR1 MNHEY and CDR2 SVGAGI. The V end was cut by 0 bases, the J end by 3 bases, with 14 bases between. CDR3 nucleotides: TGTGCCAGCAGTTACTCTGTGGGGGCGCGTGACACTGAAGCTTTCTTT. This encodes CASSYSVGARDTEAFF.

The genes are TRBV7-9 and TRBJ1-1; D is undetermined. V lost 4 bases, J lost 0 bases, and 12 bases lay in between. Germline loops: CDR1 SEHNR, CDR2 FQNEAQ (reference sequence). The CDR3 sequence is 15 residues long. CDR3: CASSSPGSMNTEAFF. CDR3 bases: TGTGCCAGCAGCTCACCAGGCTCGATGAACACTGAAGCTTTCTTT.

This clone was counted a few times. The rearrangement uses TRBV11-3 and TRBJ2-3; 7 nucleotides line up with TRBD2. This CDR3 region has 16 residues. Germline trimming cut 1 base from V and 2 bases from J; bases unmatched to any gene: 6. Germline V gene sequence: CDR1 SGHNT, CDR2 YENEEA. CDR3 region: CASSLGTSASTDTQYF. For the CDR3, the DNA is TGTGCCAGCAGCTTAGGAACTAGCGCTTCCACAGATACGCAGTATTTT.

In its sample, this clone was seen once. This chain uses TRBV7-9 with TRBJ1-1, with 8 positions matching TRBD1. V gave up 3 bases and J gave up 4 bases; unmatched junction bases: 4. Germline-derived CDR1 and CDR2 are SEHNR and FQNEAQ (reference sequence). The CDR3 consists of 14 residues. CDR3 bases: TGTGCCAGCAGCTTCCAGGGGGCTGGCACTGAAGCTTTCTTT. Amino acids: CASSFQGAGTEAFF.

V and J are TRBV3-1 (or the pseudogene TRBV3-2) and TRBJ2-5, with TRBD1 matching over 9 bases. Germline lookup yields CDR1 LGHDT and CDR2 YNNKEL (reference sequence). The V and J ends lost 4 bases and 10 bases, in that order; junction bases with no gene match: 10. The CDR3 contains 14 residues. The CDR3: CASSPRTGDGHQYF. CDR3 bases: TGTGCCAGCAGCCCTCGGACAGGGGATGGTCACCAGTACTTC.

The genes are TRBV5-1 and TRBJ1-2, with 8 bases aligning to TRBD1. The V gene end was trimmed by 0 bases and the J gene end by 7 bases; junction bases not matched to a gene: 8. In germline, CDR1 is SGHRS, CDR2 YFSETQ. CDR3 length equals 15 residues. CDR3 nucleotides: TGCGCCAGCAGCTTGGCCCAGGGGGCCGGCGGTGGCTACACCTTC. This gives the protein CASSLAQGAGGGYTF.

This clone was counted once. The rearrangement links TRBV19 to TRBJ1-5; TRBD1 is a possible D gene (5 bases). V was trimmed by 10 bases and J by 1 base, leaving 20 bases between them. This CDR3 is 16 amino acids long. CDR1 is LNHDA, CDR2 SQIVND, per germline (reference sequence). The CDR3 spells CATMTRGDASNQPQHF. The CDR3 bases are TGTGCCACTATGACGCGGGGGGACGCGAGCAATCAGCCCCAGCATTTT.

The rearrangement joins TRBV5-1 to TRBJ1-1, with D tentatively TRBD1 (6 bases). The V and J ends lost 4 bases and 5 bases respectively, with 12 bases between them. The length of the CDR3 is 13 residues. CDR1 and CDR2 (germline): SGHRS, YFSETQ. The CDR3 loop reads CASSPQGWTEAFF. CDR3 DNA: TGCGCCAGCAGCCCACAGGGTTGGACTGAAGCTTTCTTT.

The chain links TRBV4-1 to TRBJ2-3; 11 bases map to TRBD2. Germline V gene lookup returns CDR1 MGHRA and CDR2 YSYEKL. Trimming at V came to 5 bases and at J to 2 bases, leaving 9 bases not matched to a gene. This CDR3 has 17 amino acids. CDR3 sequence: CASSYRASGRSTDTQYF. Here the CDR3 DNA reads TGCGCCAGCAGCTATCGCGCTAGCGGGAGGTCCACAGATACGCAGTATTTT.

A few counts support this clone. The chain has TRBV18 and TRBJ1-2; maybe TRBD1 (6 bases). This CDR3 comprises 15 residues. Germline CDR1 is KGHSH and CDR2 is LQKENI. V lost 6 bases and J 0 bases, leaving 14 bases between the germline ends. CDR3 bases: TGTGCCAGCTCCAAAAACAGGGTCTCTAACTATGGCTACACCTTC. Encoded protein: CASSKNRVSNYGYTF. Filled out from reference TRBV18 and TRBJ1-2, the complete variable domain reads NAGVMQNPRHLVRRRGQEARLRCSPMKGHSHVYWYRQLPEEGLKFMVYLQKENIIDESGMPKERFSAEFPKEGPSILRIQQVVRGDSAAYFCASSKNRVSNYGYTFGSGTRLTVV.

V is TRBV25-1 and J is TRBJ2-5; 7 nucleotides agree with TRBD1. Germline values: CDR1 MGHDK, CDR2 SYGVNS. The CDR3 runs 15 residues. V trimming: 1 base; J trimming: 4 bases; junction bases outside the gene matches: 6. CDR3 nucleotides: TGTGCCAGCAGTGAATTAACGGCAGGGGGAGAGACCCAGTACTTC. Its protein product is CASSELTAGGETQYF.

This rearrangement joins TRBV30 to TRBJ1-2; maybe TRBD1 (5 bases). CDR1 is GTSNPN, CDR2 SVGIG, per germline (reference sequence). The CDR3 spans 13 residues. V lost 5 bases, J lost 6 bases, and 16 bases lay in between. CDR3 DNA: TGTGCCTGGCTTGCTCCAGGGCGGCATGGCTACACCTTC. Amino acids: CAWLAPGRHGYTF. Full variable domain (remainder filled in from reference TRBV30 and TRBJ1-2): SQTIHQWPATLVQPVGSPLSLECTVEGTSNPNLYWYRQAAGRGLQLLFYSVGIGQISSEVPQNLSASRPQDRQFILSSKKLLLSDSGFYLCAWLAPGRHGYTFGSGTRLTVV.

The chain links TRBV30 to TRBJ1-4; 7 nucleotides align to TRBD1. V trimming: 5 bases; J trimming: 0 bases; junction bases outside the gene matches: 3. Looked up from germline, CDR1 is GTSNPN and CDR2 is SVGIG (reference sequence). The CDR3 is 14 amino acids. CDR3 sequence reads: CAWAGQPTNEKLFF. The DNA for the CDR3 is TGTGCCTGGGCGGGACAGCCAACTAATGAAAAACTGTTTTTT. The complete variable domain, with remaining parts taken from reference TRBV30 and TRBJ1-4, reads SQTIHQWPATLVQPVGSPLSLECTVEGTSNPNLYWYRQAAGRGLQLLFYSVGIGQISSEVPQNLSASRPQDRQFILSSKKLLLSDSGFYLCAWAGQPTNEKLFFGSGTQLSVL.

This rearrangement joins TRBV4-3 to TRBJ2-1; TRBD1 matches 7 bases. The CDR3 sequence is 15 residues long. The germline V gene encodes CDR1 LGHNA and CDR2 YSLEER. The V segment lost 1 base and the J segment 7 bases; nucleotides outside the gene matches: 7. CDR3 protein: CASSQGFAGGNEQFF. DNA for the CDR3: TGCGCCAGCAGCCAAGGGTTCGCAGGGGGTAATGAGCAGTTCTTC.

The V call is TRBV29-1, the J call TRBJ2-1; 9 bases are shared with TRBD2. J lost 3 bases, V lost 3 bases, and 6 bases had no gene match. The CDR3 totals 15 residues. Germline values: CDR1 SQVTM, CDR2 ANQGSEA. The CDR3 DNA sequence: TGCAGCGTTGAGGTAGCGGGGGACCTCTACAATGAGCAGTTCTTC. It encodes CSVEVAGDLYNEQFF.

The J gene is TRBJ2-7, the V gene TRBV30, with a weak D call TRBD1 (6 bases). CDR1 GTSNPN and CDR2 SVGIG come from the germline V gene (reference sequence). V lost 3 bases and J 8 bases, leaving 14 bases between the germline ends. This CDR3 is 12 amino acids long. CDR3 DNA: TGTGCCTGGAGCCCGATATGGGGGCAGCAGTACTTC. Its protein is CAWSPIWGQQYF.

Here the CDR3 reads CASSSHHLRDRGHEQYF. CDR3 DNA sequence: TGTGCCAGCAGCTCCCACCATTTAAGGGACAGGGGCCACGAGCAGTACTTC. The V and J genes are TRBV5-5 and TRBJ2-7, with 10 bases aligning to TRBD1. The germline CDR1 and CDR2 sequences are SGHKS and YYEKEE (reference sequence). V trimming: 3 bases; J trimming: 5 bases; junction bases outside the gene matches: 14. The CDR3 covers 17 residues.

In this sample, this clone turned up once. The rearrangement uses TRBV18 and TRBJ1-2; 11 nucleotides agree with TRBD1. V trimming: 3 bases; J trimming: 5 bases; junction bases outside the gene matches: 5. This CDR3 region has 15 residues. CDR1 and CDR2 (germline): KGHSH, LQKENI. The CDR3 coding sequence is TGTGCCAGCTCACCTGGGACAGGGGGAGCATATGGCTACACCTTC. Protein sequence: CASSPGTGGAYGYTF.

This clone was recorded a few times. The chain is built from TRBV3-1 (or the pseudogene TRBV3-2) and TRBJ2-1; 15 bases fit TRBD2. This CDR3 spans 18 amino acids. After removal of 2 bases from V and 4 bases from J, the junction contained 6 bases not matched to a gene. Looked up from germline, CDR1 is LGHDT and CDR2 is YNNKEL (reference sequence). Written as DNA, the CDR3 is TGTGCCAGCAGCCAAAGGACTAGCGGGGGGGTTTTTTACAATGAGCAGTTCTTC. Protein: CASSQRTSGGVFYNEQFF.

This clone was seen once. The chain uses TRBV19 and TRBJ1-1; D is perhaps TRBD1 (5 bases). Trimming removed 5 bases from V and 0 bases from J, with 7 bases in between. The CDR3 is 13 residues long. Germline CDR1 reads LNHDA; CDR2 reads SQIVND (reference sequence). This CDR3 reads CASSPGVNTEAFF. CDR3 in DNA: TGTGCCAGTAGTCCGGGGGTGAACACTGAAGCTTTCTTT.

The genes are TRBV12-3 or TRBV12-4 and TRBJ2-2, with D perhaps matching TRBD1 (5 bases). Trimming removed 2 bases from V and 7 bases from J, with 8 bases in between. The CDR3 contains 13 residues. The DNA of the CDR3 is TGTGCCAGCAGTTTACAGGGAAACGGGGAGCTGTTTTTT. Translation: CASSLQGNGELFF.

This sequence joins TRBV5-1 and TRBJ2-2; TRBD1 might be the D (6 bases). The CDR3 consists of 13 residues. Trimming left V 4 bases short and J 6 bases short, with 10 bases between. Germline lookup yields CDR1 SGHRS and CDR2 YFSETQ. The DNA for the CDR3 is TGCGCCAGCAGCAGAACAGGGTCCGGGGAGCTGTTTTTT. This gives the protein CASSRTGSGELFF.